A selection of T cell receptor beta chains follows, all from one sample in a study of read filtering for tumor transcriptome and immune sequencing. MiXCR was run by TCRdb on the reads, yielding one entry per CDR3 protein. The table lists 30,000 to 35,000 distinct CDR3 sequences, under 20% of them singletons. The specimen was a population of CD138-negative cells sorted from bone marrow. These receptors were obtained from a donor aged 40 or over with multiple myeloma. The CDR3 runs from the conserved cysteine through the conserved F or W. The D gene is left open where the match is weak. Size is omitted from some rows. Given values are once, few, many or a class for expanded clones.

V: TRBV11-2; size: .; D: .; J: TRBJ2-7; CDR3: CASSLAPWLGAGEQYF; DNA: TGTGCCAGCAGCTTAGCCCCTTGGTTGGGGGCCGGTGAGCAGTACTTC
V: TRBV5-1; size: many; D: TRBD1; J: TRBJ1-4; CDR3: CASSLEGQGDEKLFF; DNA: TGCGCCAGCAGCTTGGAGGGACAGGGAGACGAAAAACTGTTTTTT
V: TRBV4-2; size: many; D: .; J: TRBJ2-1; CDR3: CASSQDLSHSYNEQFF; DNA: TGTGCCAGCAGCCAAGATTTATCCCACTCCTACAATGAGCAGTTCTTC
V: TRBV28; size: .; D: TRBD1; J: TRBJ2-7; CDR3: CASSSPDRAVSEQYF; DNA: TGTGCCAGCAGTTCCCCCGACAGGGCTGTCAGCGAGCAGTACTTC
V: TRBV7-6; size: .; D: .; J: TRBJ2-2; CDR3: CASSLGSSNTGELFF; DNA: TGTGCCAGCAGCTTAGGCAGCTCGAACACCGGGGAGCTGTTTTTT
V: TRBV10-3; size: many; D: .; J: TRBJ2-7; CDR3: CAILQDGEQYF; DNA: TGTGCCATCCTTCAGGATGGCGAGCAGTACTTC
V: TRBV6-6; size: many; D: .; J: TRBJ1-1; CDR3: CASSRPGSEAFF; DNA: TGTGCCAGCAGTCGGCCGGGGAGTGAAGCTTTCTTT
V: TRBV9; size: medium-sized; D: TRBD1; J: TRBJ2-1; CDR3: CASTGTGVRRELKFF; DNA: TGTGCCAGCACCGGGACAGGGGTTCGGCGGGAGTTGAAGTTCTTC
V: TRBV11-2; size: many; D: .; J: TRBJ2-7; CDR3: CASSLVQDEQYF; DNA: TGTGCCAGCAGCTTAGTCCAGGACGAGCAGTACTTC
V: TRBV4-1; size: many; D: .; J: TRBJ1-2; CDR3: CASSPFQAGRGYTF; DNA: TGCGCCAGCAGCCCATTTCAGGCAGGGCGCGGCTACACCTTC
V: TRBV6-6; size: .; D: .; J: TRBJ2-3; CDR3: CVSSSGGGGDTQYF; DNA: TGTGTTAGCAGTTCGGGGGGCGGGGGAGATACGCAGTATTTT
V: TRBV29-1; size: many; D: TRBD1; J: TRBJ2-1; CDR3: CSVEGTGFPVDYNEQFF; DNA: TGCAGCGTTGAAGGGACAGGGTTTCCGGTCGATTACAATGAGCAGTTCTTC
V: TRBV29-1; size: many; D: .; J: TRBJ2-5; CDR3: CSVESRGKTQYF; DNA: TGCAGCGTTGAATCCAGGGGAAAGACCCAGTACTTC
V: TRBV29-1; size: .; D: .; J: TRBJ1-3; CDR3: CSASEGNTIYF; DNA: TGCAGCGCCTCAGAGGGGAACACCATATATTTT
V: TRBV11-2; size: many; D: TRBD2; J: TRBJ2-1; CDR3: CASSLLAVPRYNEQFF; DNA: TGTGCCAGCAGCCTTCTAGCGGTTCCCCGTTACAATGAGCAGTTCTTC
V: TRBV25-1; size: .; D: .; J: TRBJ2-5; CDR3: CASSDPSREETQYF; DNA: TGTGCCAGCAGTGACCCTTCCCGGGAGGAGACCCAGTACTTC
V: TRBV7-2; size: many; D: .; J: TRBJ2-7; CDR3: CASSFLMGGEQYF; DNA: TGTGCCAGCAGCTTCCTCATGGGAGGCGAGCAGTACTTC
V: TRBV24-1; size: few; D: .; J: TRBJ1-5; CDR3: CATSDPTKSNQPQHF; DNA: TGTGCCACCAGTGACCCGACGAAGAGCAATCAGCCCCAGCATTTT
V: TRBV5-1; size: many; D: .; J: TRBJ1-4; CDR3: CASSLTPRSDEKLFF; DNA: TGCGCCAGCAGCTTGACCCCGCGATCGGATGAAAAACTGTTTTTT
V: TRBV6-5; size: few; D: TRBD2; J: TRBJ2-6; CDR3: CASSYSPRGAGMGGANVLAF; DNA: TGTGCCAGCAGTTACTCCCCCCGGGGAGCGGGTATGGGAGGGGCCAACGTCCTGGCTTTC
V: TRBV6-5; size: .; D: .; J: TRBJ1-1; CDR3: CASSYSRNTEAFF; DNA: TGTGCCAGCAGTTACTCTAGGAACACTGAAGCTTTCTTT
V: TRBV7-9; size: .; D: TRBD1; J: TRBJ2-1; CDR3: CASSLQGANHDEQFF; DNA: TGTGCCAGCAGTTTACAGGGGGCGAACCACGATGAGCAGTTCTTC
V: TRBV6-1; size: .; D: .; J: TRBJ2-3; CDR3: CASSEGGSADSQYF; DNA: TGTGCCAGCAGTGAAGGAGGGTCAGCAGATTCGCAGTATTTT
V: TRBV20-1; size: many; D: .; J: TRBJ1-1; CDR3: CSARSAGLNTEAFF; DNA: TGCAGTGCTAGGAGCGCTGGCCTCAACACTGAAGCTTTCTTT
V: TRBV12-3/TRBV12-4; size: many; D: .; J: TRBJ2-5; CDR3: CASSLGGPRETQYF; DNA: TGTGCCAGCAGTTTAGGGGGACCGAGGGAGACCCAGTACTTC
V: TRBV7-9; size: many; D: .; J: TRBJ2-3; CDR3: CASSLATGVDTQYF; DNA: TGTGCCAGCAGCTTAGCGACAGGAGTAGATACGCAGTATTTT
V: TRBV20-1; size: many; D: .; J: TRBJ1-5; CDR3: CSASSGGYSNQPQHF; DNA: TGCAGTGCTAGTTCGGGTGGCTATAGCAATCAGCCCCAGCATTTT